The source of this T cell receptor beta chain is a study of control samples from healthy donors and cancer patients. Libraries were prepared by immunoSEQ multiplex PCR; TCRdb keeps only in-frame clonotypes and omits some of them. The sample consists of approximately 150,000 clones, approximately 93% of them appearing once. The CDR3 length is 14 residues. Trimming removed 6 bases at V and 3 bases at J, with 14 bases between. The germline gives CDR1 SGHVS, CDR2 FQNEAQ. The J gene is TRBJ1-1, the V gene TRBV7-8; D call uncertain. Sequencing was performed on blood. This receptor was identified in a man younger than 30 in good health. CDR3 in amino acids: CASRYTEQYTEAFF. The CDR3 coding sequence is TGTGCCAGCAGATATACAGAGCAATACACTGAAGCTTTCTTT.